This T cell receptor (beta chain) derives from a study of cytomegalovirus exposure and HLA in healthy donors. Germline V gene lookup returns CDR1 SGHTA and CDR2 FQGNSA. The CDR3 is 15 residues long. V was pared by 5 bases and J by 3 bases, with 17 bases between. Study-wide results and limits: Earlier results showed most TCR beta V segments being productive about 87% or about 30% of the time. Solely CMV serostatus was available to characterize immune exposure.

Turning to this clone: What it binds is unknown.

The PCR had 60 Vbeta and 13 Jbeta primers. Sequenced by immunoSEQ multiplex PCR; TCRdb stores in-frame clones only, minus some. The sample contains 110,000 to 150,000 clones, approximately 80% of which appear only once. Specimen: PBMCs. The sequence derives from a male donor in good health and CMV-seronegative. The chain links TRBV7-2 to TRBJ2-7; no firm D call. CDR3 nucleotide sequence: TGTGCCAGCAGCGGCACTTGGGCCACGAGCTACGAGCAGTACTTC. The encoded protein is CASSGTWATSYEQYF.